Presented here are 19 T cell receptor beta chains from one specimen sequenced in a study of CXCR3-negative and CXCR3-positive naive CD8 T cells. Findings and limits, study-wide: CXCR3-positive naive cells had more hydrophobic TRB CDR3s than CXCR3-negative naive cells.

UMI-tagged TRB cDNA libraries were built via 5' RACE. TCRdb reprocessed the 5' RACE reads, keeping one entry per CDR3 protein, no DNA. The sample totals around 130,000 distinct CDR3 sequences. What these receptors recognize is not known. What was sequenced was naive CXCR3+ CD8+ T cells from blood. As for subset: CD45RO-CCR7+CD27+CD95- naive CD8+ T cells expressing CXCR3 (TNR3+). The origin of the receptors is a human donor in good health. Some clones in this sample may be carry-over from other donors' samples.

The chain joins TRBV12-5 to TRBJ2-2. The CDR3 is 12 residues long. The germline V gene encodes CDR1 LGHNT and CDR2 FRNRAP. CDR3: CASGVDTGELFF. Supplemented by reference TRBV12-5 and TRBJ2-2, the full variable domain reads DARVTQTPRHKVTEMGQEVTMRCQPILGHNTVFWYRQTMMQGLELLAYFRNRAPLDDSGMPKDRFSAEMPDATLATLKIQPSEPRDSAVYFCASGVDTGELFFGEGSRLTVL.

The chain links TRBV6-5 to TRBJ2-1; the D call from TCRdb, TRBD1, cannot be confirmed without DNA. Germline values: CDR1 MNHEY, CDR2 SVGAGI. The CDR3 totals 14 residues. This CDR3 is CASSTGTGEGEQFF.

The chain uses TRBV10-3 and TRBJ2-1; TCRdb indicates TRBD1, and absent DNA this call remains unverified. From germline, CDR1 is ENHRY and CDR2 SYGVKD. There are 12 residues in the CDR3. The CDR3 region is CAIWTDHNEQFF.

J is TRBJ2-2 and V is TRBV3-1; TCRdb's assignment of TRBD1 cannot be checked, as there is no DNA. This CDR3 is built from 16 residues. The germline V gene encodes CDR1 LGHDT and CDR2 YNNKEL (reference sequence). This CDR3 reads CASSQAGASNTGELFF.

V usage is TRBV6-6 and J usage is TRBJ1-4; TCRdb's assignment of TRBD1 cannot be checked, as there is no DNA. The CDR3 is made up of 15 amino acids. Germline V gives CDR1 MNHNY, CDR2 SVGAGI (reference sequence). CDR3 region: CASSYPDRGNEKLFF.

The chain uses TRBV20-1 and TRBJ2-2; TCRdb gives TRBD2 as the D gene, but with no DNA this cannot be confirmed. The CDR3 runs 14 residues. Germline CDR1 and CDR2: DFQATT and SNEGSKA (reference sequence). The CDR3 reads CSASSGDNTGELFF.

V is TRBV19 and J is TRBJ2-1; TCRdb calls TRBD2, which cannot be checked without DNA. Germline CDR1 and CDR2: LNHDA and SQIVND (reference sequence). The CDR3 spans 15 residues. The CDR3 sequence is CASSPLAGGLGEQFF. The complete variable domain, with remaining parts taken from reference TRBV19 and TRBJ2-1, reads DGGITQSPKYLFRKEGQNVTLSCEQNLNHDAMYWYRQDPGQGLRLIYYSQIVNDFQKGDIAEGYSVSREKKESFPLTVTSAQKNPTAFYLCASSPLAGGLGEQFFGPGTRLTVL.

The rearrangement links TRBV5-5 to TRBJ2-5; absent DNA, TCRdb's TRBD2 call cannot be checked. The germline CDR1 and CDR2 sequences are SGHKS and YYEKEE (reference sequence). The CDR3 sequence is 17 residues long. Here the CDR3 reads CASSLSLAGATGETQYF.

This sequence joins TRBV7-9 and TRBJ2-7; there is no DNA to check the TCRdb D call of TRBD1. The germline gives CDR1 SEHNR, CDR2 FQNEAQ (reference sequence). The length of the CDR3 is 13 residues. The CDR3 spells CASTLTGPHEQYF.

The chain's CDR3 is CASTGTGGETEAFF. The chain uses TRBV6-6 and TRBJ1-1; the D call from TCRdb, TRBD1, cannot be confirmed without DNA. Germline-derived CDR1 and CDR2 are MNHNY and SVGAGI (reference sequence). The CDR3 has 14 residues.

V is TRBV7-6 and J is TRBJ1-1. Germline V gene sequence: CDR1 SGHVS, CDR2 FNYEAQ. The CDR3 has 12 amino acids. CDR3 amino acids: CASSQRVGEAFF.

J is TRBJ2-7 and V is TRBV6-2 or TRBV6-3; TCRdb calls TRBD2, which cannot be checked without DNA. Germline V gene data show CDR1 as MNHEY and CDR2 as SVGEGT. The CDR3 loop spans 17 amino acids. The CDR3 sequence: CASSYFKRTSGGYEQYF.

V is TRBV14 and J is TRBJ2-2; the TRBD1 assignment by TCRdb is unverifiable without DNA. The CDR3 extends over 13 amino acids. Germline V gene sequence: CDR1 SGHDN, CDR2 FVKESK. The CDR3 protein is CAGSPRGPGELFF.

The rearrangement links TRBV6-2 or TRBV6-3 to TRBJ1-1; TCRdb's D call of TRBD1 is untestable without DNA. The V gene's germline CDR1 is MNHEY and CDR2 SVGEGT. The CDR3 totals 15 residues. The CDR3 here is CASSYPWDLRTEAFF.

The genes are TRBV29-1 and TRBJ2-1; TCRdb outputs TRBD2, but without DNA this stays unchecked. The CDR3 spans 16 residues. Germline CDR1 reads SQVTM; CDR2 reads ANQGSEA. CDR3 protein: CSVELDSASSYNEQFF.

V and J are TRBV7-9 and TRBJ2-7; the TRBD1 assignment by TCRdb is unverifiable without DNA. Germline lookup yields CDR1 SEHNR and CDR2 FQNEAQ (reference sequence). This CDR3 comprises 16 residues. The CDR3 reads CASSLPHRGGLDEQYF.

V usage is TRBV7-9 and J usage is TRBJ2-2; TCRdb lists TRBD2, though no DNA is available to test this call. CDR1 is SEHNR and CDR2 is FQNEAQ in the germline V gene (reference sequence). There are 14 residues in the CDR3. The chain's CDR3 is CASSRKAGAGELFF. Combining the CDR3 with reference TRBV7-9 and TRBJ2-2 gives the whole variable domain DTGVSQNPRHKITKRGQNVTFRCDPISEHNRLYWYRQTLGQGPEFLTYFQNEAQLEKSRLLSDRFSAERPKGSFSTLEIQRTEQGDSAMYLCASSRKAGAGELFFGEGSRLTVL.

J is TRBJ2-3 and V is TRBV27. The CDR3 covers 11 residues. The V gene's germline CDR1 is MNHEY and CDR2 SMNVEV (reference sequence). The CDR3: CASSSADMQYF.

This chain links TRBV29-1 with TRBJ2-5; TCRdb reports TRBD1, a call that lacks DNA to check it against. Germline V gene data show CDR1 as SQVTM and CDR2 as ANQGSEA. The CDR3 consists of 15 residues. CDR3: CSVEGTEWTGETQYF. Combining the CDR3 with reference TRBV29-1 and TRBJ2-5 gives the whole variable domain SAVISQKPSRDICQRGTSLTIQCQVDSQVTMMFWYRQQPGQSLTLIATANQGSEATYESGFVIDKFPISRPNLTFSTLTVSNMSPEDSSIYLCSVEGTEWTGETQYFGPGTRLLVL.